Below are 27 T cell receptor beta chains sequenced from a single sample in a study of memory CD8 T cells in hepatitis C reinfection. The data were produced by immunoSEQ multiplex PCR, yet TCRdb's version contains in-frame clones alone and is incomplete. The sample has approximately 46,000 clones; 89% are singletons. Documented time point: late/post reinfection, 12 to 24 weeks after detection. No in vitro expansion preceded TCR sequencing of the sorted cells. The sequenced sample was naive CD8+ T cells sorted from blood. The receptors were sampled from a man in his late teens or twenties with hepatitis C virus infection.

The J gene is TRBJ1-1, the V gene TRBV11-1; no clear D. The CDR3 covers 16 residues. Trimming removed 5 bases at V and 0 bases at J, with 16 bases between. CDR1 is SGHAT, CDR2 FQDESV, per germline (reference sequence). The CDR3 loop reads CASSRGGPQMNTEAFF. In nucleotides, the CDR3 is TGTGCCAGCAGCCGGGGTGGCCCTCAGATGAACACTGAAGCTTTCTTT.

V is TRBV7-9 and J is TRBJ2-1; no firm D call. Germline values: CDR1 SEHNR, CDR2 FQNEAQ (reference sequence). The CDR3 length is 13 residues. V was cut by 5 bases and J by 10 bases, with 15 bases left in between. CDR3 nucleotide sequence: TGTGCCAGCAGCCCACCGAGGCTTTTGGAGCAGTTCTTC. Its protein product is CASSPPRLLEQFF.

The gene calls are TRBV19 and TRBJ1-2; TRBD1 is a possible D gene (5 bases). The CDR3 has 13 amino acids. With 5 bases removed from V and 4 bases from J, the gap between germline ends came to 11 bases. Germline values: CDR1 LNHDA, CDR2 SQIVND (reference sequence). Here the CDR3 DNA reads TGTGCCAGTAGTCCTGACAGCTTCTATGGCTACACCTTC. Translating it yields CASSPDSFYGYTF.

CDR3 sequence: CASSLGLGVGEQYF. In DNA, the CDR3 is TGCGCCAGCAGCTTGGGGCTAGGGGTCGGCGAGCAGTACTTC. The chain links TRBV5-1 to TRBJ2-7; TRBD1 might be the D (5 bases). CDR1 SGHRS and CDR2 YFSETQ come from the germline V gene. Trimming removed 0 bases from V and 6 bases from J, with 13 bases in between. The CDR3 length is 14 residues.

The V call is TRBV18, the J call TRBJ1-1; 9 positions match TRBD1. CDR1 KGHSH and CDR2 LQKENI come from the germline V gene. The CDR3 has 16 residues. V lost 5 bases to trimming and J lost 7 bases; unmatched junction nucleotides: 14. The CDR3 loop reads CASSDDRGTQTDEAFF. The CDR3 bases are TGTGCCAGCTCAGACGACAGGGGGACCCAGACAGATGAAGCTTTCTTT.

This chain uses TRBV27 with TRBJ2-7, with 7 bases matching TRBD1. CDR1 and CDR2 from the germline V gene are MNHEY and SMNVEV (reference sequence). This CDR3 is built from 13 residues. V shed 5 bases, J shed 3 bases, and the junction held 4 bases outside the gene matches. The CDR3 is CASSLTGRYEQYF. The CDR3 DNA sequence: TGTGCCAGCAGTCTGACAGGGCGCTACGAGCAGTACTTC.

The V and J genes are TRBV6-6 and TRBJ1-5, with no clear D. CDR3 length equals 13 residues. From germline, CDR1 is MNHNY and CDR2 SVGAGI (reference sequence). Trimming cost V 2 bases and J 0 bases, with 2 bases left between them. The CDR3 coding sequence is TGTGCCAGCAGTTACCATAGCAATCAGCCCCAGCATTTT. It yields the protein CASSYHSNQPQHF.

The chain links TRBV7-9 to TRBJ2-2, with 7 bases fitting TRBD1. The trim removed 5 bases at V and 5 bases at J, leaving 11 bases unmatched. The germline V gene encodes CDR1 SEHNR and CDR2 FQNEAQ (reference sequence). This CDR3 is 16 amino acids long. The CDR3 spells CASSPLGDSLTGELFF. The CDR3 DNA is TGTGCCAGCAGCCCGTTGGGGGACAGCCTTACCGGGGAGCTGTTTTTT.

This chain joins TRBV21-1 and TRBJ1-4; TRBD1 is the table's D call, not checked against the DNA. TRBV21-1 is recorded as a pseudogene. The CDR3 runs to 16 residues. CDR3 nucleotide sequence: TGTGCCAGCAGCGCACGCCGGGACAGGGAAAATGAAAAACTGTTTTTT. Protein: CASSARRDRENEKLFF.

The genes are TRBV29-1 and TRBJ2-3; 9 bases match TRBD2. Germline V CDR1 and CDR2: SQVTM, ANQGSEA. The CDR3 has 13 amino acids. Trimming removed 6 bases from V and 3 bases from J; junction bases left unmatched: 4. CDR3 in amino acids: CSVVAGETDTQYF. As DNA, the CDR3 is TGCAGCGTGGTAGCGGGGGAAACAGATACGCAGTATTTT.

The sample holds one count of this clone. The rearrangement joins TRBV7-9 to TRBJ2-1; 9 bases fit TRBD2. Germline CDR1 reads SEHNR; CDR2 reads FQNEAQ (reference sequence). V lost 0 bases and J lost 5; bases outside the gene matches: 8. The CDR3 is 17 residues long. CDR3 loop: CASSLAGAGGPNNEQFF. CDR3 in DNA: TGTGCCAGCAGCTTAGCGGGGGCGGGAGGGCCCAACAATGAGCAGTTCTTC.

V usage is TRBV28 and J usage is TRBJ2-1, with 11 bases matching TRBD2. This CDR3 spans 14 amino acids. Looked up from germline, CDR1 is MDHEN and CDR2 is SYDVKM. The ends lost 8 bases at V and 8 bases at J; junction bases unmatched: 8. CDR3 bases: TGTGCCAGCGGTCTTAGCGGGAGGGCCCATGAGCAGTTCTTC. Translated: CASGLSGRAHEQFF.

This clone was counted a few times. The gene calls are TRBV4-3 and TRBJ1-1, with D possibly TRBD1 on 6 matching bases. The CDR3 consists of 15 residues. The germline CDR1 and CDR2 sequences are LGHNA and YSLEER. The V and J ends lost 7 bases and 0 bases respectively, with 15 bases between them. The CDR3 reads CASTSTGSMNTEAFF. The CDR3 DNA sequence: TGCGCCAGCACCTCGACAGGAAGCATGAACACTGAAGCTTTCTTT.

The V and J genes are TRBV29-1 and TRBJ1-4, with a tentative D call TRBD1 (5 bases). Looked up from germline, CDR1 is SQVTM and CDR2 is ANQGSEA. V was pared by 6 bases and J by 8 bases, with 10 bases between. This CDR3 has 11 residues. CDR3 nucleotide sequence: TGCAGCGTGGGGGGGGGAGAAAAACTGTTTTTT. Translating gives CSVGGGEKLFF.

This clone was counted once. The V and J genes are TRBV11-2 and TRBJ1-2; no clear D gene. Germline V gives CDR1 SGHAT, CDR2 FQNNGV. This CDR3 has 13 residues. Trimming left V 5 bases short and J 2 bases short, with 9 bases between. The CDR3 region has the DNA TGTGCCAGCAGCCTCACACCGAACTATGGCTACACCTTC. Translated, it gives CASSLTPNYGYTF.

The J gene is TRBJ2-7, the V gene TRBV29-1; 9 bases map to TRBD1. CDR3 size: 13 residues. The ends lost 5 bases at V and 4 bases at J; junction bases unmatched: 6. The germline gives CDR1 SQVTM, CDR2 ANQGSEA. The CDR3: CSVNLQGAYEQYF. Here the CDR3 DNA reads TGCAGCGTTAACTTACAGGGGGCTTACGAGCAGTACTTC.

The chain joins TRBV6-6 to TRBJ1-5; no firm D call. Trimming took off 7 bases at V and 4 bases at J, with 11 bases between the two ends. Germline V gene lookup returns CDR1 MNHNY and CDR2 SVGAGI (reference sequence). CDR3 size: 13 residues. The CDR3 bases are TGTGCCAGCACCCAGGCTACGAATCAGCCCCAGCATTTT. Protein: CASTQATNQPQHF.

The V gene is TRBV9, the J gene TRBJ2-2; no clear D gene. The CDR3 sequence is 15 residues long. Germline CDR1 SGDLS, CDR2 YYNGEE. Trimming left V 4 bases short and J 1 base short, with 11 bases between. The CDR3 DNA sequence: TGTGCCAGCAGCCCCCACAGCCTGAACACCGGGGAGCTGTTTTTT. Translation: CASSPHSLNTGELFF.

CDR3 loop: CSAATGTASYEQYF. The CDR3 DNA is TGCAGCGCAGCCACCGGGACAGCATCCTACGAGCAGTACTTC. The J gene is TRBJ2-7, the V gene TRBV29-1, with 7 bases fitting TRBD1. Trimming removed 7 bases from V and 1 base from J; junction bases left unmatched: 10. Germline V gene data show CDR1 as SQVTM and CDR2 as ANQGSEA. The CDR3 is 14 amino acids.

The chain uses TRBV20-1 and TRBJ2-3; TRBD1 aligns across 9 bases. The CDR3 extends over 11 amino acids. The J segment lost 14 bases and the V segment lost 6 bases, leaving 9 bases of the junction unmatched. From germline, CDR1 is DFQATT and CDR2 SNEGSKA (reference sequence). The CDR3, as DNA: TGCAGTGCGAACACAGGGGGCTTGGGGTATTTT. Translated: CSANTGGLGYF.

The chain is built from TRBV28 and TRBJ2-3, with TRBD2 identical over 8 bases. Germline CDR1 and CDR2: MDHEN and SYDVKM. The ends lost 3 bases at V and 3 bases at J; junction bases unmatched: 17. The CDR3 sequence is 19 residues long. CDR3 loop: CASSFRPGVREGPTDTQYF. The DNA for the CDR3 is TGTGCCAGCAGTTTCCGCCCCGGTGTCCGGGAGGGCCCGACAGATACGCAGTATTTT.

CDR3 amino acids: CASSLWDRGKETQYF. For the CDR3, the DNA is TGTGCCAGCAGCTTATGGGACAGGGGGAAAGAGACCCAGTACTTC. The chain links TRBV7-7 to TRBJ2-5; 11 bases are a match to TRBD1. Germline V gives CDR1 SSHAT, CDR2 FNYEAQ (reference sequence). The CDR3 loop spans 15 amino acids. The junction had 2 bases not matched to a gene; V was cut back by 2 bases and J by 3 bases. The full variable domain, rest sourced from reference TRBV7-7 and TRBJ2-5, is GAGVSQSPRYKVTKRGQDVTLRCDPISSHATLYWYQQALGQGPEFLTYFNYEAQPDKSGLPSDRFSAERPEGSISTLTIQRTEQRDSAMYRCASSLWDRGKETQYFGPGTRLLVL.

This rearrangement joins TRBV28 to TRBJ2-3; 14 bases line up with TRBD2. The CDR3 runs 17 residues. Germline-derived CDR1 and CDR2 are MDHEN and SYDVKM. With V trimmed by 5 bases and J by 4 bases, 8 bases remained unmatched. The CDR3 here is CASSPPGLAGVPDTQYF. Here the CDR3 DNA reads TGTGCCAGCAGTCCACCGGGACTAGCGGGAGTACCAGATACGCAGTATTTT.

This clone has just one count. The rearrangement joins TRBV4-1 to TRBJ2-5; D possibly corresponds to TRBD1 (5 bases). The DNA end favors TRBJ2-7, so the J call may be wrong. The germline V gene encodes CDR1 MGHRA and CDR2 YSYEKL. The CDR3 is 16 residues long. Here the CDR3 DNA reads TGCGCCAGCAGCCAAGGTAACGGACAAAGCTCCTACGAGCAGTACTTC. It yields the protein CASSQGNGQSSYEQYF.

There are a few counts of this clone. The chain combines TRBV6-5 with TRBJ1-5, with 7 bases matching TRBD1. The germline V gene has CDR1 MNHEY and CDR2 SVGAGI. J was trimmed by 7 bases and V by 3 bases; bases with no gene match: 12. This CDR3 contains 16 residues. The CDR3 here is CASSYSHPGGRQPQHF. Here the CDR3 DNA reads TGTGCCAGCAGTTATTCACATCCAGGGGGAAGGCAGCCCCAGCATTTT.

The V gene is TRBV7-2, the J gene TRBJ2-3, with 13 bases fitting TRBD2. The CDR3 covers 17 residues. Looked up from germline, CDR1 is SGHTA and CDR2 is FQGNSA. V dropped 4 bases and J dropped 4; count of bases not matched to a gene: 8. The CDR3 DNA reads as TGTGCCAGCAGCTACCCTGGGACTAGCGGGGACCCAGATACGCAGTATTTT. Its protein is CASSYPGTSGDPDTQYF.

Here the CDR3 DNA reads TGTGCCAGCAGCTCCCTCTCCGAAAGAGAAGAGACCCAGTACTTC. Translation gives CASSSLSEREETQYF. This chain links TRBV5-4 with TRBJ2-5; D remains unclear. This CDR3 contains 15 residues. V lost 3 bases and J lost 3, with 15 bases in between. The germline V gene has CDR1 SGHNT and CDR2 YYREEE (reference sequence).